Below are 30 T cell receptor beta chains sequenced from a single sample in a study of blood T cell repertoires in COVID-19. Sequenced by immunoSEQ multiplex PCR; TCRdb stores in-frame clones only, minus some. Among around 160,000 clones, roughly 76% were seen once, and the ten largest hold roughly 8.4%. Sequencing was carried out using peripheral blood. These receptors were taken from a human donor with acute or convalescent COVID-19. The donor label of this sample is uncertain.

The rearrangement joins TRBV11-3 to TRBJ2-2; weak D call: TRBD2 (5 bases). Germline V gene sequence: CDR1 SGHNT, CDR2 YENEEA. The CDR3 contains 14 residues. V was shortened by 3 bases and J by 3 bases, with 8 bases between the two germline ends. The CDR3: CASSFGLDTGELFF. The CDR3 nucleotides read TGTGCCAGCAGCTTCGGACTTGACACCGGGGAGCTGTTTTTT.

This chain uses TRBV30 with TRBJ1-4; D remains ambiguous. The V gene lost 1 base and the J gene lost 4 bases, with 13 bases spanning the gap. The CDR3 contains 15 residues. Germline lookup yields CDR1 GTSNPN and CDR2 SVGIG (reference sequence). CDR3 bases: TGTGCCTGGAGTGCCGGTTACGGCGGTAATGAAAAACTGTTTTTT. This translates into CAWSAGYGGNEKLFF.

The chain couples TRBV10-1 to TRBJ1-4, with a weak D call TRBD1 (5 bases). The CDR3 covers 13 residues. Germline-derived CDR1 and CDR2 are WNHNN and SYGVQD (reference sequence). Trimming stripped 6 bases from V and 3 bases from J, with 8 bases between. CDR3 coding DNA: TGCGCCAGCAGGACAGATGCTAATGAAAAACTGTTTTTT. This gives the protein CASRTDANEKLFF.

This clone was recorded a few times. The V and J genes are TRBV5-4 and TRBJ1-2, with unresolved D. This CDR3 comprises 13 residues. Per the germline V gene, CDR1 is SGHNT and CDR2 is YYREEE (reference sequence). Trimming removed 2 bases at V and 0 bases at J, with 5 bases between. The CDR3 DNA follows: TGTGCCAGCAGCTTCGGAGCTAACTATGGCTACACCTTC. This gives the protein CASSFGANYGYTF.

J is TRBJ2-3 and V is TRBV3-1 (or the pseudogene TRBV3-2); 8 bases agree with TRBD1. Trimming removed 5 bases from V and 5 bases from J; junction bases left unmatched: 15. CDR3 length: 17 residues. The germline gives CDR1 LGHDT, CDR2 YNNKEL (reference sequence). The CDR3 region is CASSFKSRAGGLDTQYF. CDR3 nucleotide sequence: TGTGCCAGCAGCTTTAAATCCAGGGCAGGGGGCTTAGATACGCAGTATTTT.

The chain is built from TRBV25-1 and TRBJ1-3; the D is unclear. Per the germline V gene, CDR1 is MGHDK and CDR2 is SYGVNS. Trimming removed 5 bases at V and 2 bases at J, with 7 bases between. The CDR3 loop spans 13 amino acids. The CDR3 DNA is TGTGCCAGCAGTTCGGTTCCTGGAAACACCATATATTTT. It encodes CASSSVPGNTIYF.

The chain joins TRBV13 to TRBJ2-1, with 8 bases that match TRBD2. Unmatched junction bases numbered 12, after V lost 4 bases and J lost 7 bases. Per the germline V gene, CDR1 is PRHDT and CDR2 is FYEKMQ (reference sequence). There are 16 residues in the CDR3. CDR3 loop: CASSSDFGGVRNEQFF. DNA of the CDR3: TGTGCCAGCAGCTCCGACTTCGGGGGGGTTAGGAATGAGCAGTTCTTC.

CDR3 sequence: CASSPLGGGYNEQFF. The CDR3 DNA is TGTGCCAGCAGCCCCCTCGGCGGGGGGTACAATGAGCAGTTCTTC. The V gene is TRBV7-3, the J gene TRBJ2-1, with 8 bases matching TRBD2. Germline V lookup: CDR1 SGHTA, CDR2 FQGTGA. The V gene end was trimmed by 5 bases and the J gene end by 4 bases; junction bases not matched to a gene: 7. There are 15 residues in the CDR3.

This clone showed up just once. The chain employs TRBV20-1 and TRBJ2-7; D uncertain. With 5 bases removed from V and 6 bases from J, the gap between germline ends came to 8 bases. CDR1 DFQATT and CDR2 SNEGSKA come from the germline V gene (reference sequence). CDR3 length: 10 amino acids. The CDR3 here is CSAAFGEQYF. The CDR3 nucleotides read TGCAGTGCTGCGTTTGGCGAGCAGTACTTC.

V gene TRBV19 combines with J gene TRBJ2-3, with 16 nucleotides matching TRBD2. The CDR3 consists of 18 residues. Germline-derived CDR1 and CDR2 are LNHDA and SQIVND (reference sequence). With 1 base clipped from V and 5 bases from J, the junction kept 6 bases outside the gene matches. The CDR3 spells CASSIAGLAGGLGDTQYF. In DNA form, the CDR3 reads TGTGCCAGTAGTATAGCGGGACTAGCGGGGGGGCTAGGAGATACGCAGTATTTT.

CDR3 DNA sequence: TGTGCCAGCAGTGAGGGCAGGCTGAACACTGAAGCTTTCTTT. It codes for CASSEGRLNTEAFF. The V gene is TRBV2, the J gene TRBJ1-1; D not certain. From germline, CDR1 is SNHLY and CDR2 FYNNEI. This CDR3 spans 14 amino acids. The ends were cut back, 3 bases at V and 0 bases at J, with 8 bases in the middle.

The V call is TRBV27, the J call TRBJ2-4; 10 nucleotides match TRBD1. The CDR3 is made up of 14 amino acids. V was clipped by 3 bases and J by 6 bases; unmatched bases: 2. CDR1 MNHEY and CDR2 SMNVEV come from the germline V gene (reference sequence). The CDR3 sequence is CASSLTGGGNIQYF. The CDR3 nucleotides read TGTGCCAGCAGTTTGACAGGGGGCGGAAACATTCAGTACTTC.

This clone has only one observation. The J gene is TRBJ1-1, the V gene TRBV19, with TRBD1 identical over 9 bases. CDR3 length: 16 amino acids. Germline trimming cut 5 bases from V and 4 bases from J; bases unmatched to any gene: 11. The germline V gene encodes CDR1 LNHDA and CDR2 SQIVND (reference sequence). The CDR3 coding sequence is TGTGCCAGTAGTCCACAGGGGGCCGGGTACGGCACTGAAGCTTTCTTT. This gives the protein CASSPQGAGYGTEAFF.

The CDR3 bases are TGTGCCACCAGTGACACCACACGCGGGAATGAGCAGTTCTTC. Translation: CATSDTTRGNEQFF. V and J are TRBV24-1 and TRBJ2-1, with D perhaps TRBD2 (5 bases). CDR1 and CDR2 (germline): KGHDR, SFDVKD. The V end was cut by 4 bases, the J end by 7 bases, with 13 bases between. The CDR3 is 14 amino acids.

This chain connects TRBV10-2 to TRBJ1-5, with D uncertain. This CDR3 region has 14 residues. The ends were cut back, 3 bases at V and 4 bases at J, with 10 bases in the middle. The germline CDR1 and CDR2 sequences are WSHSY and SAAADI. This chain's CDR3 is CASSDPQANQPQHF. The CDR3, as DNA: TGCGCCAGCAGTGACCCTCAGGCTAATCAGCCCCAGCATTTT.

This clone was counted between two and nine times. The CDR3 is CASSYTTGGHQPQHF. The CDR3 region has the DNA TGTGCCAGCAGCTATACGACAGGGGGCCATCAGCCCCAGCATTTT. This sequence joins TRBV7-2 and TRBJ1-5; TRBD1 agrees at 10 bases. This CDR3 has 15 amino acids. Trimming removed 4 bases from V and 5 bases from J; junction bases left unmatched: 5. CDR1 and CDR2 (germline): SGHTA, FQGNSA.

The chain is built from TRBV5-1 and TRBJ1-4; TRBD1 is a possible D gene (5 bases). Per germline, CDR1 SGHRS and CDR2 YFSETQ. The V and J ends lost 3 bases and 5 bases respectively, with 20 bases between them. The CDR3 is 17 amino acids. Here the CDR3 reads CASSSPNQGPANEKLFF. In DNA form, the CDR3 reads TGCGCCAGCAGCTCCCCTAATCAGGGCCCTGCAAATGAAAAACTGTTTTTT.

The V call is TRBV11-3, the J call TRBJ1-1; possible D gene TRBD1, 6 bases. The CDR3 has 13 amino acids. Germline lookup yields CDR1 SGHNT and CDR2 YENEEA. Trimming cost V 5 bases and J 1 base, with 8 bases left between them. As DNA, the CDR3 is TGTGCCAGCAGCCCCAGGGGGAACACTGAAGCTTTCTTT. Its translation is CASSPRGNTEAFF.

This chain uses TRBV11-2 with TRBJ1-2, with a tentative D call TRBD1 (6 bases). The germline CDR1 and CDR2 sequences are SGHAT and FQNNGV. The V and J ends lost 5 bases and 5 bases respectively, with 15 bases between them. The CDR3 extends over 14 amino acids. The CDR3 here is CASSILGTGYGYTF. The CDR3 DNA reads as TGTGCCAGCAGCATCCTGGGAACAGGGTATGGCTACACCTTC.

The CDR3 DNA reads as TGCGCCAGCAGGGACAGGGAAGTAAACTATGGCTACACCTTC. Its translation: CASRDREVNYGYTF. The chain links TRBV10-1 to TRBJ1-2; 8 bases fit TRBD1. Germline-derived CDR1 and CDR2 are WNHNN and SYGVQD (reference sequence). Trimming at V came to 6 bases and at J to 2 bases, leaving 5 bases not matched to a gene. This CDR3 is 14 amino acids long.

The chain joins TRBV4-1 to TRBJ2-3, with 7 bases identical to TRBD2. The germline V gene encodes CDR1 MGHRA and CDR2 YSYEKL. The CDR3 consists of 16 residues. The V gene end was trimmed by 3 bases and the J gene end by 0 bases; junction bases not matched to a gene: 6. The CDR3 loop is CASSQLAGASTDTQYF. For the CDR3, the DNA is TGCGCCAGCAGCCAGTTAGCGGGTGCTAGCACAGATACGCAGTATTTT.

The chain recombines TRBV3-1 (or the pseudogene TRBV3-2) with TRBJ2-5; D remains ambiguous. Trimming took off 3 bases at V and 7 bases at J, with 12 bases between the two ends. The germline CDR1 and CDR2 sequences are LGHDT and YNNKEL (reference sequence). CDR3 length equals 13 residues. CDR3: CASSHLVPRTQYF. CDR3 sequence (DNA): TGTGCCAGCAGCCATCTAGTCCCGCGGACCCAGTACTTC.

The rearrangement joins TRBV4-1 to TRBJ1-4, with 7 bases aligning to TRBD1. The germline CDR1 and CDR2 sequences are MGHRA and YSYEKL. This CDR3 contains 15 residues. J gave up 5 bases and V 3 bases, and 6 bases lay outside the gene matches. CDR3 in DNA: TGCGCCAGCAGCCAGGTCCAGGGGGAGAATGAAAAACTGTTTTTT. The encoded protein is CASSQVQGENEKLFF.

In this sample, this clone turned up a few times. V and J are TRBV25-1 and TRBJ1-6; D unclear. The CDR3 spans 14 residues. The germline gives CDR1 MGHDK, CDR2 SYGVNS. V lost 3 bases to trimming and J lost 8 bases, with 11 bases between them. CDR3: CASSDSRGYSPLHF. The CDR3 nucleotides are TGTGCCAGCAGTGATTCACGCGGTTATTCACCCCTCCACTTT.

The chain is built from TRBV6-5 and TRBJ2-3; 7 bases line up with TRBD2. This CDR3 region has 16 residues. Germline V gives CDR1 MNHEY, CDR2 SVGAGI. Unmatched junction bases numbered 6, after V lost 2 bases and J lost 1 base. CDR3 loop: CASSYQIAGGTDTQYF. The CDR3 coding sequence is TGTGCCAGCAGTTACCAGATTGCGGGGGGCACAGATACGCAGTATTTT.

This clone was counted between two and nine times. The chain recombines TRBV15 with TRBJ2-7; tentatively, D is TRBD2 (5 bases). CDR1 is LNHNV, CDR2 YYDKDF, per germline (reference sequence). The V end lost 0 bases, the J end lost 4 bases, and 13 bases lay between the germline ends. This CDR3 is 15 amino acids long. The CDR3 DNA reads TGTGCCACCAGCAGAGAGGGAGCAGGAGTGTACGAGCAGTACTTC. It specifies CATSREGAGVYEQYF.

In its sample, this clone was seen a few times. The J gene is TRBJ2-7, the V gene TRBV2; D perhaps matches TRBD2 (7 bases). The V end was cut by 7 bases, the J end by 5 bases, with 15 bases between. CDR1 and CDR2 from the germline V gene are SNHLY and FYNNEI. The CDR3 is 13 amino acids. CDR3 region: CASKRGGIDEQYV. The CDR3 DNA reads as TGTGCCAGCAAAAGGGGGGGGATTGACGAGCAGTACGTC.

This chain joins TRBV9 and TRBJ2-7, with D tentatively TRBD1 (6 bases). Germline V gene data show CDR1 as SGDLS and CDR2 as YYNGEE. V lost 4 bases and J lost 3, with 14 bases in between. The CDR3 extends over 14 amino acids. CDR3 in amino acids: CASSLRQAGYEQYF. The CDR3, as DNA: TGTGCCAGCAGCTTAAGACAGGCGGGCTACGAGCAGTACTTC.

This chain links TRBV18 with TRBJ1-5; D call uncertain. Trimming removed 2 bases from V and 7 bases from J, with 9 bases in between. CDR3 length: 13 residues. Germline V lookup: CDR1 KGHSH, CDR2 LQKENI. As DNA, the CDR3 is TGTGCCAGCTCACCAAGCGTGGAGCAGCCCCAGCATTTT. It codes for CASSPSVEQPQHF.

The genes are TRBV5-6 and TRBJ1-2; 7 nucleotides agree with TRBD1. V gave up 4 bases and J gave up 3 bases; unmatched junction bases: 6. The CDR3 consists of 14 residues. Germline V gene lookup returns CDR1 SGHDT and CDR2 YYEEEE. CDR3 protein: CASSRGQQDYGYTF. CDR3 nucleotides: TGTGCCAGCAGCCGGGGACAGCAGGACTATGGCTACACCTTC.